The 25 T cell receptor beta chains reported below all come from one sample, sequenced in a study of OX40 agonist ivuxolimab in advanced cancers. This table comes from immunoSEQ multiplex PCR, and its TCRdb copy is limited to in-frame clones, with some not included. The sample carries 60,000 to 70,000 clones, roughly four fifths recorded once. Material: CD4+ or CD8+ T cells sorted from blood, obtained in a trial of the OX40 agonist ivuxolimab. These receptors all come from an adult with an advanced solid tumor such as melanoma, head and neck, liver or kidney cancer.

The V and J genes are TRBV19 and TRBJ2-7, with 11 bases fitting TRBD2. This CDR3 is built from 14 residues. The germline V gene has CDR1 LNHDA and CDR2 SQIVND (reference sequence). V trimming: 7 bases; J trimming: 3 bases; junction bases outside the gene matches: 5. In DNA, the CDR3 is TGTGCCAGTACCGGGACTAGCGGTAGCTACGAGCAGTACTTC. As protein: CASTGTSGSYEQYF.

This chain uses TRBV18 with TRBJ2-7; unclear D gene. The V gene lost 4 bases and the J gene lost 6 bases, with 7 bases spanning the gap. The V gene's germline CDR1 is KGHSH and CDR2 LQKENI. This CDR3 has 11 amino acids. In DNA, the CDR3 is TGTGCCAGCTCACAACAAGGCGAGCAGTACTTC. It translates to CASSQQGEQYF. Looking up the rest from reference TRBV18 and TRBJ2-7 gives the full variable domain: NAGVMQNPRHLVRRRGQEARLRCSPMKGHSHVYWYRQLPEEGLKFMVYLQKENIIDESGMPKERFSAEFPKEGPSILRIQQVVRGDSAAYFCASSQQGEQYFGPGTRLTVT.

The CDR3 loop reads CASSLSRNDEQYF. CDR3 nucleotide sequence: TGTGCCAGCAGCTTGTCCAGGAACGACGAGCAGTACTTC. The rearrangement links TRBV7-9 to TRBJ2-7; D is unclear. V lost 3 bases and J 5 bases, leaving 11 bases between the germline ends. The CDR3 totals 13 residues. Germline-derived CDR1 and CDR2 are SEHNR and FQNEAQ (reference sequence).

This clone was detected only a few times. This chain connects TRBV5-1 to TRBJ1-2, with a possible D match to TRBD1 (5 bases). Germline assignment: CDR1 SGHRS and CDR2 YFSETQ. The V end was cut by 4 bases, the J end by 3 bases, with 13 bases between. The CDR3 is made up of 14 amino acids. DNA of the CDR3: TGCGCCAGCAGCGTGGGGGGTAGTGACTATGGCTACACCTTC. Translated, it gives CASSVGGSDYGYTF. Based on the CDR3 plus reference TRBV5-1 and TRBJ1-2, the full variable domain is KAGVTQTPRYLIKTRGQQVTLSCSPISGHRSVSWYQQTPGQGLQFLFEYFSETQRNKGNFPGRFSGRQFSNSRSEMNVSTLELGDSALYLCASSVGGSDYGYTFGSGTRLTVV.

The CDR3 sequence is CASSKVCRLDPAFYNEQFF. The CDR3 nucleotides are TGTGCCAGCAGCAAAGTTTGCAGATTGGACCCCGCCTTTTACAATGAGCAGTTCTTC. V is TRBV21-1 and J is TRBJ2-1. TRBV21-1 is tagged as a pseudogene. The CDR3 sequence is 19 residues long.

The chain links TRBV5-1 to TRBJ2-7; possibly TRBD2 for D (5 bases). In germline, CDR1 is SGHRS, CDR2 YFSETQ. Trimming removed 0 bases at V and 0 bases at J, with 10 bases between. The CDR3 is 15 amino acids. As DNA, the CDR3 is TGCGCCAGCAGCTTGGCGGCGGGCCCCTCCTACGAGCAGTACTTC. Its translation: CASSLAAGPSYEQYF.

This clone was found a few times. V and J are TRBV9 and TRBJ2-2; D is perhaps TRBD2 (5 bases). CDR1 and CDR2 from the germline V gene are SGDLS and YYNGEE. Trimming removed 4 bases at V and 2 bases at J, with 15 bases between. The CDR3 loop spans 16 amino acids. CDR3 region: CASSPRTDSNTGELFF. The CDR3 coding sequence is TGTGCCAGCAGCCCTAGGACGGACTCAAACACCGGGGAGCTGTTTTTT.

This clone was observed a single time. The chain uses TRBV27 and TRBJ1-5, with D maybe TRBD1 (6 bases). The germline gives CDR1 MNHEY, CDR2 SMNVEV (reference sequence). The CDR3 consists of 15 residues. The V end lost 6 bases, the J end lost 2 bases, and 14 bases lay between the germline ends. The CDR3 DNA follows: TGTGCCAGCAGCCGGGACACCTTGGGCAATCAGCCCCAGCATTTT. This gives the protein CASSRDTLGNQPQHF.

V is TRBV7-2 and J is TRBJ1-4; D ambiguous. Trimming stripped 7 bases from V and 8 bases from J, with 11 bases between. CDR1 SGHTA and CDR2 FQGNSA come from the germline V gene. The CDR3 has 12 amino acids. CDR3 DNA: TGTGCCAGCACGGGAGATGGAGAAAAACTGTTTTTT. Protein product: CASTGDGEKLFF.

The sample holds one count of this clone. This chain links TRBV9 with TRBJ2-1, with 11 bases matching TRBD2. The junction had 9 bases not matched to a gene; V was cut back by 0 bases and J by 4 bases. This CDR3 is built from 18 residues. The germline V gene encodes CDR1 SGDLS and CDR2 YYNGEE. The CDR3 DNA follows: TGTGCCAGCAGCGTAGCTTTGTCTAGCGGGAGGCAATACAATGAGCAGTTCTTC. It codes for CASSVALSSGRQYNEQFF.

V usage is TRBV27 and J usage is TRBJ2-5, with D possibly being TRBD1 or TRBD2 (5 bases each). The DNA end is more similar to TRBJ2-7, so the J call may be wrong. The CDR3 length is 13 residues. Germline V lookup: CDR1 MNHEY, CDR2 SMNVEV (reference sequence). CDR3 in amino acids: CASSFSGGYEQYF. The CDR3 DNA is TGTGCCAGCAGTTTCTCTGGGGGATACGAGCAGTACTTC.

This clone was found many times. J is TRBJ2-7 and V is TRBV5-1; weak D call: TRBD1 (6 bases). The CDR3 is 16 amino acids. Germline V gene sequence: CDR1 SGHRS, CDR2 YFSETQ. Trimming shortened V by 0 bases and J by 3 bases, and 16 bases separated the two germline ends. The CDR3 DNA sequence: TGCGCCAGCAGCTTGGGCGGGTTGGGGGCGGACTACGAGCAGTACTTC. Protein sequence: CASSLGGLGADYEQYF.

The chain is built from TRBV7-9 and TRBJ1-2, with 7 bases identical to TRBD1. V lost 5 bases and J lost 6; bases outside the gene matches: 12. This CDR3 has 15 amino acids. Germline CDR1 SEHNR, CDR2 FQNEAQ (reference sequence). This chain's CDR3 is CASSMTGRETDGYTF. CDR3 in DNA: TGTGCCAGCAGCATGACAGGGCGCGAAACCGATGGCTACACCTTC.

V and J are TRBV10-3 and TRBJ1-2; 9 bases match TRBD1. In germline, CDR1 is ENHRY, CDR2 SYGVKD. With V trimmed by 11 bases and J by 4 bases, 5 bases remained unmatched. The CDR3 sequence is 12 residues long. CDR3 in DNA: TGTGCCGTCTCGGGACAGGGCTATGGCTACACCTTC. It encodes CAVSGQGYGYTF.

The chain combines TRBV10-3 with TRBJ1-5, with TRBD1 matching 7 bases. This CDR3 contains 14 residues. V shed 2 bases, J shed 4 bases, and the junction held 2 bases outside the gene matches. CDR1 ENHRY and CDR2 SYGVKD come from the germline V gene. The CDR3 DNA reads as TGTGCCATCAGTGAGGGGACAGAGAATCAGCCCCAGCATTTT. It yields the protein CAISEGTENQPQHF.

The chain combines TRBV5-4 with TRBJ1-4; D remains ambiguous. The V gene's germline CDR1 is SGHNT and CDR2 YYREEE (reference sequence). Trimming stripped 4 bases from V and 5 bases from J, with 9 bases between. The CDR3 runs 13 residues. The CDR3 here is CASSPQENEKLFF. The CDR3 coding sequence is TGTGCCAGCAGCCCTCAGGAGAATGAAAAACTGTTTTTT.

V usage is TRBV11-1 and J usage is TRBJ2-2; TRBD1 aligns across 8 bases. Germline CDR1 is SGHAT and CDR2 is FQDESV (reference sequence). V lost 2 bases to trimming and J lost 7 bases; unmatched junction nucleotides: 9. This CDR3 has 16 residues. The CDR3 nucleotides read TGTGCCAGCAGCTTAAATGGACAGGGCCTTGTCGGGGAGCTGTTTTTT. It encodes CASSLNGQGLVGELFF.

In nucleotides, the CDR3 is TGTGCCAGCAGGGGAATAGATACGCAGTATTTT. This codes for CASRGIDTQYF. The chain combines TRBV6-5 with TRBJ2-3; D unresolved. V was cut by 6 bases and J by 5 bases, with 6 bases left in between. Germline CDR1 MNHEY, CDR2 SVGAGI. The CDR3 runs to 11 residues.

As DNA, the CDR3 is TGTGCCTGGAGCCCTCTCCGGGGGCAGCGAGCAGATACGCAGTATTTT. This translates into CAWSPLRGQRADTQYF. The V and J genes are TRBV30 and TRBJ2-3; D assignment may be TRBD1 or TRBD2 (6 bases each). Germline CDR1 GTSNPN, CDR2 SVGIG (reference sequence). The CDR3 is 16 residues long. Trimming pared 3 bases from V and 4 bases from J, leaving 20 bases between.

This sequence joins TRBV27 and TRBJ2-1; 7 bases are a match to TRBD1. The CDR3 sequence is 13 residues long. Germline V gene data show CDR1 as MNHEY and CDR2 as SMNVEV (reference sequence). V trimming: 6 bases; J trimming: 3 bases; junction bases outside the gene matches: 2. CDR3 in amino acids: CASSGQDYNEQFF. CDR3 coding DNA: TGTGCCAGCAGCGGACAGGACTACAATGAGCAGTTCTTC.

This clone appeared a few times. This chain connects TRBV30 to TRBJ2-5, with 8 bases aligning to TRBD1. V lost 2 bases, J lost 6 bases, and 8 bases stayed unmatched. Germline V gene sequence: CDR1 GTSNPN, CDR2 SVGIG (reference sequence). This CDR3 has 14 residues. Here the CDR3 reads CAWSSTGGSKTQYF. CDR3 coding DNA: TGTGCCTGGAGTAGTACAGGGGGTTCGAAGACCCAGTACTTC.

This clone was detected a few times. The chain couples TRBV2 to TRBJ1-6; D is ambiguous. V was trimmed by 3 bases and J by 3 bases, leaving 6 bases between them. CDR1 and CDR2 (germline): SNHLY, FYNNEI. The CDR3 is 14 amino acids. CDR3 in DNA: TGTGCCAGCAGTGAGGGGAACTATAATTCACCCCTCCACTTT. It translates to CASSEGNYNSPLHF.

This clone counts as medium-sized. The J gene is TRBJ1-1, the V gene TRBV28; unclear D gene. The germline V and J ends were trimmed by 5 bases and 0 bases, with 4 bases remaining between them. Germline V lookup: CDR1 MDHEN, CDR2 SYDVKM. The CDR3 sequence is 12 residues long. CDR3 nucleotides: TGTGCCAGCAGTGGCATGAACACTGAAGCTTTCTTT. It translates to CASSGMNTEAFF.

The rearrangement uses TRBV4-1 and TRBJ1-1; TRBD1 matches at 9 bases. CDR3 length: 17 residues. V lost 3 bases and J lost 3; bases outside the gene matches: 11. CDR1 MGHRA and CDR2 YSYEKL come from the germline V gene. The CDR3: CASSHPRGTGLYTEAFF. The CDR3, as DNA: TGCGCCAGCAGCCATCCACGAGGGACAGGGTTGTACACTGAAGCTTTCTTT.

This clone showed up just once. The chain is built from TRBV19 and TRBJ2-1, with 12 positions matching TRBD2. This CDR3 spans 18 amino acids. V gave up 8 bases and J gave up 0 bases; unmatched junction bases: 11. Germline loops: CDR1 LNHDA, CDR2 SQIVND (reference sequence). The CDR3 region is CASPYRGLAGSSYNEQFF. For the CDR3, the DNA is TGTGCCAGTCCGTATAGGGGACTAGCGGGTAGCTCCTACAATGAGCAGTTCTTC.